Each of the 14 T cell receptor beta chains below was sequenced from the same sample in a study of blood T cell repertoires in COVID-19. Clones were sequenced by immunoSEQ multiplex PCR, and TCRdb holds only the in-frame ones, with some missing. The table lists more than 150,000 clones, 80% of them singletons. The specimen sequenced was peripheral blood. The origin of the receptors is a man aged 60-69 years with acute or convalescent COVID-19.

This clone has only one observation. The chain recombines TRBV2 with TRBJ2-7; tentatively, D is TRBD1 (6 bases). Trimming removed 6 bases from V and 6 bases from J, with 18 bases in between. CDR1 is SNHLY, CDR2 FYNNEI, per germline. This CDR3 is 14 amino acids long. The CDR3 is CASRRWGRGGEQYF. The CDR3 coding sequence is TGTGCCAGCAGACGTTGGGGCAGGGGCGGCGAGCAGTACTTC.

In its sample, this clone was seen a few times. The CDR3 nucleotides read TGTGCCAGCAGCGAGACAGGGGGAGGTGGCAATCAGCCCCAGCATTTT. It encodes CASSETGGGGNQPQHF. This sequence joins TRBV5-6 and TRBJ1-5; TRBD1 matches at 9 bases. The germline gives CDR1 SGHDT, CDR2 YYEEEE. The CDR3 loop spans 16 amino acids. V was pared by 4 bases and J by 2 bases, with 7 bases of the junction left unmatched.

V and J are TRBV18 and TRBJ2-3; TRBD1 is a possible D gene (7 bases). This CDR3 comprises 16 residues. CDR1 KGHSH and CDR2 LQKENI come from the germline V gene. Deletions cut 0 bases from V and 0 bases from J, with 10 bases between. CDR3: CASSPPQGGSTDTQYF. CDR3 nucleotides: TGTGCCAGCTCACCACCCCAGGGGGGTAGCACAGATACGCAGTATTTT.

The CDR3 DNA reads as TGTGCCAGCAGTGGCGAGACAGGGATAGTCTCTGGCTACACCTTC. Translation gives CASSGETGIVSGYTF. V gene TRBV25-1 combines with J gene TRBJ1-2; 7 positions match TRBD1. The germline V gene encodes CDR1 MGHDK and CDR2 SYGVNS. The ends lost 4 bases at V and 7 bases at J; junction bases unmatched: 12. The CDR3 sequence is 15 residues long.

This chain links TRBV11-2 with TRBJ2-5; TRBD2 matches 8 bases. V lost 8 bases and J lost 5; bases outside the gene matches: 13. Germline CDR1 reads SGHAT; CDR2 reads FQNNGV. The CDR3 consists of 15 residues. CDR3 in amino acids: CASRGGSGERETQYF. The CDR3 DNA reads TGTGCCAGCCGGGGGGGTAGCGGGGAGAGGGAGACCCAGTACTTC.

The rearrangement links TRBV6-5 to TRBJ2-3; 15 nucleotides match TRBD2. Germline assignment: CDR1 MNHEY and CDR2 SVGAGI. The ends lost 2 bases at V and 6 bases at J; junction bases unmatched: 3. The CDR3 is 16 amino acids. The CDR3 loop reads CASSYGLAGGSDTQYF. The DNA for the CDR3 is TGTGCCAGCAGTTACGGACTAGCGGGAGGGTCGGATACGCAGTATTTT.

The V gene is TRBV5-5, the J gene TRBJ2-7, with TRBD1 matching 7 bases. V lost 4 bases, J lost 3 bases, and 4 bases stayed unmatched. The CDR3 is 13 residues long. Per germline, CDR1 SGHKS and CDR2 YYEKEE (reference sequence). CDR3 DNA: TGTGCCAGCAGCCTCGACAGGGACTACGAGCAGTACTTC. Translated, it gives CASSLDRDYEQYF.

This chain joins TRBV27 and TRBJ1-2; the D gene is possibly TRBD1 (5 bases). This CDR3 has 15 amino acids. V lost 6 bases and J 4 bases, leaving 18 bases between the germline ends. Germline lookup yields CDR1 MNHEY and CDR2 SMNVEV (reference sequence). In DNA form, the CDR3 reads TGTGCCAGCAGACGATGGGAGGCAGGGCGCTATGGCTACACCTTC. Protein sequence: CASRRWEAGRYGYTF.

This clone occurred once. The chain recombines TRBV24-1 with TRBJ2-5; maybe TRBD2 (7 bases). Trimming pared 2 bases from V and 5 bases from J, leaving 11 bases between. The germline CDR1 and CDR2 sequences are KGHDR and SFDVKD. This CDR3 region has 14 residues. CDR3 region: CATSDWGGGETQYF. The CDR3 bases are TGTGCCACCAGTGATTGGGGAGGGGGGGAGACCCAGTACTTC.

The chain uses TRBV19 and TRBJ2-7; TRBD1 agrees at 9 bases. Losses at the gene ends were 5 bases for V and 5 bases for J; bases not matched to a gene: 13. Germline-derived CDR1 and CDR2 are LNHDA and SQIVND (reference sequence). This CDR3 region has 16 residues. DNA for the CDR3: TGTGCCAGTAGTGCCTCCACAGGGGGCATCAGCCACGAGCAGTACTTC. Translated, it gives CASSASTGGISHEQYF.

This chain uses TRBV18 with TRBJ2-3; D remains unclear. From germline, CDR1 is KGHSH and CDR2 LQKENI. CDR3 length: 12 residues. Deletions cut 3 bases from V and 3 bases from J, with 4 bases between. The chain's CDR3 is CASSPFTDTQYF. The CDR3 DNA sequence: TGTGCCAGCTCACCCTTTACAGATACGCAGTATTTT.

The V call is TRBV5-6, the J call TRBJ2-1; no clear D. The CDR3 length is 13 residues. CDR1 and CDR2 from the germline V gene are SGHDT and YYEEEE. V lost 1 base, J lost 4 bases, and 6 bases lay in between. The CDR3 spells CASSLSEYNEQFF. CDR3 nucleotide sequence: TGTGCCAGCAGCTTGTCGGAGTACAATGAGCAGTTCTTC. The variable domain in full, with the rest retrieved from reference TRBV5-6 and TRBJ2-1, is DAGVTQSPTHLIKTRGQQVTLRCSPKSGHDTVSWYQQALGQGPQFIFQYYEEEERQRGNFPDRFSGHQFPNYSSELNVNALLLGDSALYLCASSLSEYNEQFFGPGTRLTVL.

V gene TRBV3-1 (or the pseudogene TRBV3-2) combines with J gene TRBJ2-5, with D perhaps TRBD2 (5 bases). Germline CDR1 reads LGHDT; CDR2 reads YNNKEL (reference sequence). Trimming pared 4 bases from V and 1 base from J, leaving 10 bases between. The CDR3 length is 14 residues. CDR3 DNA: TGTGCCAGCAGCCGGGCAGCGGCCCAAGAGACCCAGTACTTC. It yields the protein CASSRAAAQETQYF.

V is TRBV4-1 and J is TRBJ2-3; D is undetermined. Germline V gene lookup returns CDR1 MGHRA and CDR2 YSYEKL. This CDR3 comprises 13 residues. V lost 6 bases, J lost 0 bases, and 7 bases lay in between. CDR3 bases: TGCGCCAGCAGTGGGCAAAGCACAGATACGCAGTATTTT. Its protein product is CASSGQSTDTQYF.